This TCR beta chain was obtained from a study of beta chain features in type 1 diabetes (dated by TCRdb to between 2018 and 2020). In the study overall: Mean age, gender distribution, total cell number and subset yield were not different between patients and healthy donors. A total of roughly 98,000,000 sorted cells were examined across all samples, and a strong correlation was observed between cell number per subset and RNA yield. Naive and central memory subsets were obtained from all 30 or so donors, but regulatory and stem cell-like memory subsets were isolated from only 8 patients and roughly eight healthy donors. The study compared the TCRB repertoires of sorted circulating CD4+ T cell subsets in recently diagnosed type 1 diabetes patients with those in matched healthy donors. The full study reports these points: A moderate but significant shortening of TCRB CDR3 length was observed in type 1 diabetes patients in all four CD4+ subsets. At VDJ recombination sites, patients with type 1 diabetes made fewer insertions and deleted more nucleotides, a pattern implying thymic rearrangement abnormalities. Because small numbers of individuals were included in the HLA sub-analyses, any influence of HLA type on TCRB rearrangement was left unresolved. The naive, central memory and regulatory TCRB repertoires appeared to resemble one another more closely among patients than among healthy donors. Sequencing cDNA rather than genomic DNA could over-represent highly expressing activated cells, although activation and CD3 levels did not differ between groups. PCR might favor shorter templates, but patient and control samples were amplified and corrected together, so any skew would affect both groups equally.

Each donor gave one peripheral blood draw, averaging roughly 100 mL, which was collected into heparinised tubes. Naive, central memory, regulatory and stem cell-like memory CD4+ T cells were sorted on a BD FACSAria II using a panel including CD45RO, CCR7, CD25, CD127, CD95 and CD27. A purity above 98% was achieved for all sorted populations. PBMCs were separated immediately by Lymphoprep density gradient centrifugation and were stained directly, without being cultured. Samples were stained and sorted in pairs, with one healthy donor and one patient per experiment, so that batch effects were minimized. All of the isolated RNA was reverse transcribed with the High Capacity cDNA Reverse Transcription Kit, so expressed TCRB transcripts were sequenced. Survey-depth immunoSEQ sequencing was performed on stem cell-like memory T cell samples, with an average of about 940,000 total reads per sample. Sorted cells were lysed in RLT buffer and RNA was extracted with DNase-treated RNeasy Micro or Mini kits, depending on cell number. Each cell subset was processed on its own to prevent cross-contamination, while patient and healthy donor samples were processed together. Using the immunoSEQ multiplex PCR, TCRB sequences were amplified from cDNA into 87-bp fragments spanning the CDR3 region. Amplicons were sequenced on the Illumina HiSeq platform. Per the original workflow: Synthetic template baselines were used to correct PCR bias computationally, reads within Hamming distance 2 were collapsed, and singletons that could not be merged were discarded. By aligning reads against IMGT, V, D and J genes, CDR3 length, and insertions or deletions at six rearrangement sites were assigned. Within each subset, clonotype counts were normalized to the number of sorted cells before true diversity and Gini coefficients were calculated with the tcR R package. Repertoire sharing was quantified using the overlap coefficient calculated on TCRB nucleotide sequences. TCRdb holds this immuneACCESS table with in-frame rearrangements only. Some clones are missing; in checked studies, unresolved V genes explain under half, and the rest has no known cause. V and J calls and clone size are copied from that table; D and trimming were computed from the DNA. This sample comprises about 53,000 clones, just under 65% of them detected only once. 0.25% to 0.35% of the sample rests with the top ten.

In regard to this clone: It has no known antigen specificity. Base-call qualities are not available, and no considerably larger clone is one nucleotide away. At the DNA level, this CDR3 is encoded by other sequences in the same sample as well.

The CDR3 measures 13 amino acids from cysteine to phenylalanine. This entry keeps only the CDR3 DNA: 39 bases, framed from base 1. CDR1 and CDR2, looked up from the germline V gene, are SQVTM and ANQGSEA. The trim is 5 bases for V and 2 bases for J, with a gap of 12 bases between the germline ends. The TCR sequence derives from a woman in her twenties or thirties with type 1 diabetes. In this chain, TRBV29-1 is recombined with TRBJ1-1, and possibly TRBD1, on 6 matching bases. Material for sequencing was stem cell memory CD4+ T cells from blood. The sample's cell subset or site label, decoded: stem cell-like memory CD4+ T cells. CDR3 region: CSVPGQGNTEAFF. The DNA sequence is TGCAGCGTTCCGGGACAAGGAAACACTGAAGCTTTCTTT. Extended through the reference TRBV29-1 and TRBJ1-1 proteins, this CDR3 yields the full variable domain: SAVISQKPSRDICQRGTSLTIQCQVDSQVTMMFWYRQQPGQSLTLIATANQGSEATYESGFVIDKFPISRPNLTFSTLTVSNMSPEDSSIYLCSVPGQGNTEAFFGQGTRLTVV.